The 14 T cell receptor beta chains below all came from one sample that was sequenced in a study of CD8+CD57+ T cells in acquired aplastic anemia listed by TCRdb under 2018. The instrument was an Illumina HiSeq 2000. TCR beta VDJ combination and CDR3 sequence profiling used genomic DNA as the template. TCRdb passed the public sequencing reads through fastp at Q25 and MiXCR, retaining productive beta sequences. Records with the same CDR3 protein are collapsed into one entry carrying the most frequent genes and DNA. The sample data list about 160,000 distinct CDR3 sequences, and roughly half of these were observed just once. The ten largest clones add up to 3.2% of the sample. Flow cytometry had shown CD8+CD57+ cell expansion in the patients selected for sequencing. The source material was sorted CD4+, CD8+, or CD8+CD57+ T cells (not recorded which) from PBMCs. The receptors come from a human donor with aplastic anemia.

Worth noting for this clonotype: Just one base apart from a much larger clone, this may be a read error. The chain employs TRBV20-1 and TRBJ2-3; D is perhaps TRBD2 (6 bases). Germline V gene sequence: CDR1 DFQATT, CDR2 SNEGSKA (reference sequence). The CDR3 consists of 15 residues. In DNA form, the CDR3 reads TGCAGTGCTAGAGCTAGCGTGAGTTACACAGATACGCGGTATTTT. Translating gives CSARASVSYTDTRYF.

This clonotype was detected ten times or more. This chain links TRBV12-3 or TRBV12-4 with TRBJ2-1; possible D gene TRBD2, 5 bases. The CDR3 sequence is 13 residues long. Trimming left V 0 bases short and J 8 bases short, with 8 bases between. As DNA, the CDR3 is TGTGCCAGCAGTTTAGCTGGAGGCGATGAGCAGTTCTTC. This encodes CASSLAGGDEQFF.

The CDR3 DNA follows: TGTGCCAGTAATTCGGCGGGGGGGCCTAGTGGTGGCTACACCTTC. This encodes CASNSAGGPSGGYTF. The chain has TRBV2 and TRBJ1-2; TRBD1 might be the D (6 bases). With 9 bases removed from V and 7 bases from J, the gap between germline ends came to 24 bases. CDR1 is SNHLY, CDR2 FYNNEI, per germline. The length of the CDR3 is 15 residues.

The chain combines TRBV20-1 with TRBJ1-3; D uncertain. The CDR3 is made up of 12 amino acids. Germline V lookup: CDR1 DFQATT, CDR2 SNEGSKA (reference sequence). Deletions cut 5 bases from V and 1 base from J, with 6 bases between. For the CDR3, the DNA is TGCAGTGCTCGGGAATCTGGAAACACCATATATTTT. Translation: CSARESGNTIYF.

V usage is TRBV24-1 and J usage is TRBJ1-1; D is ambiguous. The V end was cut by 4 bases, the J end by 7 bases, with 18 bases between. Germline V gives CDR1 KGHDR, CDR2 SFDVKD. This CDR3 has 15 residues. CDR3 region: CATSDPQRSGVEAFF. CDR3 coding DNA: TGTGCCACCAGTGACCCACAGCGCAGCGGGGTTGAAGCTTTCTTT.

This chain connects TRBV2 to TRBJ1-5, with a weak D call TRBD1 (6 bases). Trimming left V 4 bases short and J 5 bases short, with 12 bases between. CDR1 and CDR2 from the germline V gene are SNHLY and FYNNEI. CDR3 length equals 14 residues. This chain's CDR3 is CASSARGRDQPQHF. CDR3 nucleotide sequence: TGTGCCAGCAGTGCCCGGGGGCGAGATCAGCCCCAGCATTTT.

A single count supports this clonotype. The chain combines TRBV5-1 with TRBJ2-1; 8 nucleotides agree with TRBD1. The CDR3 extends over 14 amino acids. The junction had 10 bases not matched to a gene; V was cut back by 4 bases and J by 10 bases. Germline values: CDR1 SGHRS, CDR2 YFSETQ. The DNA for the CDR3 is TGCGCCAGCAGCGCCGGACAGGGTCCCTACGAGCAGTTCTTC. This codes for CASSAGQGPYEQFF.

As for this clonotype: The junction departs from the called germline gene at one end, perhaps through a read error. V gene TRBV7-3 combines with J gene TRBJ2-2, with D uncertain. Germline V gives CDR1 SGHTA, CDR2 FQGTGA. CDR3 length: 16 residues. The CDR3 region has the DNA TGTACCAGCAGCCCAAGGGCACAGCAGAACACCGGGGAGCTGTTTTTT. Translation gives CTSSPRAQQNTGELFF.

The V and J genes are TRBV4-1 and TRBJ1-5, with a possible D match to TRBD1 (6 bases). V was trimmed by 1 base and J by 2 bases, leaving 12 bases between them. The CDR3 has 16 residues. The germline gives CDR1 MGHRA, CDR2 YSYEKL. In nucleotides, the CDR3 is TGCGCCAGCAGCCAAGTGTGGGGGCGAGGCAATCAGCCCCAGCATTTT. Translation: CASSQVWGRGNQPQHF.

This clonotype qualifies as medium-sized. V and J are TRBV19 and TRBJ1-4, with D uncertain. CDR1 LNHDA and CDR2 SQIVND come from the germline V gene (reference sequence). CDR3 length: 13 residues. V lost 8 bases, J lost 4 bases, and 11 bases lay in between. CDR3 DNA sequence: TGTGCCAGTCTGGAACGGGTTAATGAAAAACTGTTTTTT. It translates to CASLERVNEKLFF. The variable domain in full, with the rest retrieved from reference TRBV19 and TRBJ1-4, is DGGITQSPKYLFRKEGQNVTLSCEQNLNHDAMYWYRQDPGQGLRLIYYSQIVNDFQKGDIAEGYSVSREKKESFPLTVTSAQKNPTAFYLCASLERVNEKLFFGSGTQLSVL.

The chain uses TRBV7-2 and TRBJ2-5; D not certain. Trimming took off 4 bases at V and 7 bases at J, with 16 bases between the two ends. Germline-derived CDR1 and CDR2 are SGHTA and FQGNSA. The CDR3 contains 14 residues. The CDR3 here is CASSSRRLEMTQYF. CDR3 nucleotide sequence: TGTGCCAGCAGCTCCAGGCGTTTGGAGATGACCCAGTACTTC.

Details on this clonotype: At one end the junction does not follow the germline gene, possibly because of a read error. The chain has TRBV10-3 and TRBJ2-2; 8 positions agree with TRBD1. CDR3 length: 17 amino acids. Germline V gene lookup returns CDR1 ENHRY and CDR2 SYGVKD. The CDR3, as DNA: TGTGCCAGCAGTTACTCGGGTAGGACAGGGCGAGCCGGGGAGCTGTTTTTT. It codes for CASSYSGRTGRAGELFF.

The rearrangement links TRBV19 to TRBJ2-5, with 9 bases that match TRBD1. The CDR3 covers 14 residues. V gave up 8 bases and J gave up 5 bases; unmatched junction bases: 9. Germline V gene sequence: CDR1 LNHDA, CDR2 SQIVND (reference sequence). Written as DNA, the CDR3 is TGTGCCAGTCAGGGACAGGGAAAAAGGGAGACCCAGTACTTC. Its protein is CASQGQGKRETQYF.

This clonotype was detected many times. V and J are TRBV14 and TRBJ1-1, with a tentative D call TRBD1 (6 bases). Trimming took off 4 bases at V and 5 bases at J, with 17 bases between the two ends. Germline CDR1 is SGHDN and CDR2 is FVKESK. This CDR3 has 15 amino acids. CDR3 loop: CASSLTTGWQTEAFF. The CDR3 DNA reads TGTGCCAGCAGCCTAACTACAGGGTGGCAAACTGAAGCTTTCTTT.